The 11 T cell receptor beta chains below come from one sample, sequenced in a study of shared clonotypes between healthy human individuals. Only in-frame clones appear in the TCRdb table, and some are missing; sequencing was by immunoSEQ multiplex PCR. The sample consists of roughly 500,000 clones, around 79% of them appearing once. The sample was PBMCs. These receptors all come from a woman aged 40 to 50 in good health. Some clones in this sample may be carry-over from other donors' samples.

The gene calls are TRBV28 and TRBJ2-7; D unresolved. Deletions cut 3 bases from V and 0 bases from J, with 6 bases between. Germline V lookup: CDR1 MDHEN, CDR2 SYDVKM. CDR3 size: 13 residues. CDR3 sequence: CASSLGPSYEQYF. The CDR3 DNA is TGTGCCAGCAGTTTGGGTCCCTCCTACGAGCAGTACTTC.

CDR3 sequence: CSAKEGPTYEQYF. Here the CDR3 DNA reads TGCAGCGCAAAGGAGGGACCCACCTACGAGCAGTACTTC. The rearrangement uses TRBV29-1 and TRBJ2-7; weak D call: TRBD2 (6 bases). This CDR3 has 13 amino acids. The V gene's germline CDR1 is SQVTM and CDR2 ANQGSEA. Trimming left V 7 bases short and J 2 bases short, with 15 bases between.

The chain's CDR3 is CASSLTGNNYGYTF. The CDR3, as DNA: TGTGCCAGCAGCTTAACAGGGAATAACTATGGCTACACCTTC. The gene calls are TRBV7-2 and TRBJ1-2; D possibly corresponds to TRBD1 (6 bases). This CDR3 region has 14 residues. Germline V gene lookup returns CDR1 SGHTA and CDR2 FQGNSA. Deletions cut 2 bases from V and 1 base from J, with 8 bases between.

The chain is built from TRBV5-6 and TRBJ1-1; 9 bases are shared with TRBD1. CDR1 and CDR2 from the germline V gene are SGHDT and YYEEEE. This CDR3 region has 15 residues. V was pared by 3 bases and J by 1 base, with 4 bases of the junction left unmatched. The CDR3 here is CASSSTGGSNTEAFF. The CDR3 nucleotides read TGTGCCAGCAGCTCGACAGGGGGGTCGAACACTGAAGCTTTCTTT.

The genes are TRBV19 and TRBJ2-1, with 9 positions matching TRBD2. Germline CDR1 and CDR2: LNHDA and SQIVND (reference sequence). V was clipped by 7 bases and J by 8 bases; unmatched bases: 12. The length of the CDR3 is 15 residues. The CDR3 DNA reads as TGTGCCAGTAATGCGGCGGCGGGAGGGCCCTATGAGCAGTTCTTC. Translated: CASNAAAGGPYEQFF.

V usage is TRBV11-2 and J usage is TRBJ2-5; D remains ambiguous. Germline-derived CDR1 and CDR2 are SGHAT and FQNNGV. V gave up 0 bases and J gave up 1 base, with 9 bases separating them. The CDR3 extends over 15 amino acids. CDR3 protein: CASSLDGHTQETQYF. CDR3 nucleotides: TGTGCCAGCAGCTTAGATGGGCATACCCAAGAGACCCAGTACTTC.

The CDR3 DNA follows: TGTGCCAGCAGCTCCGAACAGGGGGTCGGGTACGAGCAGTACTTC. This gives the protein CASSSEQGVGYEQYF. The chain uses TRBV7-9 and TRBJ2-7, with 8 bases lining up with TRBD1. V shed 4 bases and J 4 bases; nucleotides not matched to a gene: 9. The germline V gene has CDR1 SEHNR and CDR2 FQNEAQ (reference sequence). The CDR3 covers 15 residues.

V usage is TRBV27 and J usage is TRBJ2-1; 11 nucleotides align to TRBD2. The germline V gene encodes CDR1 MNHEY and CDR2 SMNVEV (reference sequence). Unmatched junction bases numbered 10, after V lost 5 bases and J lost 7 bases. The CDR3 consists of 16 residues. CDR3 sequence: CASSLIAGGGPNEQFF. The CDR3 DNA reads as TGTGCCAGCAGTCTGATAGCGGGAGGGGGGCCGAATGAGCAGTTCTTC.

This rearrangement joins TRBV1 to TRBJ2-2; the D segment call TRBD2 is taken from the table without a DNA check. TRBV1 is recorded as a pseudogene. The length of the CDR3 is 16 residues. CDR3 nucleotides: TGCACCAGCAGCCCCCGGAAAGCGTTCTGCACCGGGGAGCTGTTTTTT. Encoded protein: CTSSPRKAFCTGELFF.

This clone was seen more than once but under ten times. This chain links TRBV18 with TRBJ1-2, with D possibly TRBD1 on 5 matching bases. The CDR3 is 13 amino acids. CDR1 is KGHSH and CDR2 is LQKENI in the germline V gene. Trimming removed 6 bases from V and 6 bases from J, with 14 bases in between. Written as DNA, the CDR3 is TGTGCCAGCTCCCGCGACAGACCCGATGGCTACACCTTC. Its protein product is CASSRDRPDGYTF.

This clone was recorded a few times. CDR3 DNA sequence: TGTGCCTGGAGCCATAGGTCGGTATTCCAGGGGCCCGCGGGGACTGAAGCTTTCTTT. Amino acids: CAWSHRSVFQGPAGTEAFF. The chain employs TRBV30 and TRBJ1-1, with D maybe TRBD1 (6 bases). V was cut by 3 bases and J by 5 bases, with 31 bases left in between. Germline V lookup: CDR1 GTSNPN, CDR2 SVGIG (reference sequence). The CDR3 runs to 19 residues. Full variable domain (missing parts from reference TRBV30 and TRBJ1-1): SQTIHQWPATLVQPVGSPLSLECTVEGTSNPNLYWYRQAAGRGLQLLFYSVGIGQISSEVPQNLSASRPQDRQFILSSKKLLLSDSGFYLCAWSHRSVFQGPAGTEAFFGQGTRLTVV.